Reported below is one TCR beta chain. This CDR3 contains 16 residues. Trimming shortened V by 1 base and J by 5 bases, and 20 bases separated the two germline ends. The germline gives CDR1 GTSNPN, CDR2 SVGIG (reference sequence). This sample is part of a study of blood T cell repertoires in COVID-19. Study summary: PBMCs, B-cell-depleted T cells, or T cells provided the cDNA or gDNA that made up the material.

Data came from immunoSEQ multiplex PCR; TCRdb stores just in-frame clones and leaves some out. The sample contains about 250,000 clones, 75% to 85% of which appear only once. The receptor was derived from a woman between 50 and 59 years old with acute COVID-19. The chain links TRBV30 to TRBJ1-1, with D maybe TRBD1 (6 bases). Sequences were obtained from PBMCs or T cells enriched from blood (not recorded which). CDR3 sequence reads: CAWSAQGGRRGTEAFF. The CDR3 nucleotides are TGTGCCTGGAGTGCTCAAGGAGGCAGAAGGGGGACTGAAGCTTTCTTT.